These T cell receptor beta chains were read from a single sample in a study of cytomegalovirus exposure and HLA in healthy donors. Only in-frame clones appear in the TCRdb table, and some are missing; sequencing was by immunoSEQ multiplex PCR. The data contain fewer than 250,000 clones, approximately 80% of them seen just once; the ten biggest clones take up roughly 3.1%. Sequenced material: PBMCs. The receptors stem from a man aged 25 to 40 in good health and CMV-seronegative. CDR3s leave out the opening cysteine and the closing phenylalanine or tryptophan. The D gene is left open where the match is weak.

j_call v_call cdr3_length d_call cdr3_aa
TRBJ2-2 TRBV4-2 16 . ASSQDVQGGFNTGELF
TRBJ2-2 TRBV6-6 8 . ASFSGELF
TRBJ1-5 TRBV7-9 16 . ARPLTATRPYSNQPQH
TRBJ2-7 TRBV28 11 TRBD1 ASASGGPYEQY
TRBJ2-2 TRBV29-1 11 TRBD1 SVETRGTGELF
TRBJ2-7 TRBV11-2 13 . ASSRLGGSSYEQY
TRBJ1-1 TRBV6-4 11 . ASTMVRGTEAF
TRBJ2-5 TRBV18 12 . ASSPPEGGETQY
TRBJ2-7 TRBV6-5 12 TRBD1 ASRVTGGAYEQY
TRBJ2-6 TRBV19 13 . ASIDKASGANVLT
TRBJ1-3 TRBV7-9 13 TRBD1 ASSIQGDSGNTIY
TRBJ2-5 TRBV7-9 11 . ASLGRGSETQY
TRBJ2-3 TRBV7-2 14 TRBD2 ASSSGLAGSTDTQY
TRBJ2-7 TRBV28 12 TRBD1 ASSLIQGAREQY
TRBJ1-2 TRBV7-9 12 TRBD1 ASSVLTGVDGYT
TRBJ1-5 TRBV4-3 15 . ASSQVKEIRGNQPQH
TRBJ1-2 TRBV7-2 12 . ASSFETGLIGYT
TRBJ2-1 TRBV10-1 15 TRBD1 ASSECGQGTHYNEQF
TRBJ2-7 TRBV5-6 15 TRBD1 ASSLVVGGQGRSQQY
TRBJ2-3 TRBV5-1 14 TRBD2 ASSSGLARSTDTQY
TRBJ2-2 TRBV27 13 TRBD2 ATTTSGGWTGELF
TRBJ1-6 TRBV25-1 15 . ASSDSPGGPYNSPLH
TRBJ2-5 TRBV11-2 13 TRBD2 ASSGPGLAAETQY
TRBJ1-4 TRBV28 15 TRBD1 ASSLTGQGATNEKLF
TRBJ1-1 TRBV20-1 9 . SAFVNTEAF
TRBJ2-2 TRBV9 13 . ASSPLEANTGELF
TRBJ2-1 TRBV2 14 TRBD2 ASSETSGPSYNEQF
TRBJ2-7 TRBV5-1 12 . ASSLGQGSYEQY
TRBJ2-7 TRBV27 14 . ASSLWGRATPYEQY
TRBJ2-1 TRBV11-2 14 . ASSLRGARGYNEQF
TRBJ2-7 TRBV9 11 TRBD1 ASSVRQGSEQY
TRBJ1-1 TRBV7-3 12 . ASSPGGGMTEAF